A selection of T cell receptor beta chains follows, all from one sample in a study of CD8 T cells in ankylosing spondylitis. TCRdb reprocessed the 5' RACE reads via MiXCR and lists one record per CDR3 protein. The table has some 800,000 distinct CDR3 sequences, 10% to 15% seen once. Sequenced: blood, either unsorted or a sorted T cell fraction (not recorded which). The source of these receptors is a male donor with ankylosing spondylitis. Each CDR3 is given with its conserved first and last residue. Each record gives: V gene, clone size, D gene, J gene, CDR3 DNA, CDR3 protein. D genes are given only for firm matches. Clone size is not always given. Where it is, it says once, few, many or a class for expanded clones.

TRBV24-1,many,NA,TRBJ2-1,TGTGCCACCAGTGATCCCTCGGGGGACAATGAGCAGTTCTTC,CATSDPSGDNEQFF
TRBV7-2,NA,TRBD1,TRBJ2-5,TGTGCCAGCAGCCCCGGGACAGGGGGCGTTGAGACCCAGTACTTC,CASSPGTGGVETQYF
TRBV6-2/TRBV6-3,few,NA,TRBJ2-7,TGTGCCAGCAGTTATGTTAAAGGGGGTCCGCGAACCTACGAGCAGTACTTC,CASSYVKGGPRTYEQYF
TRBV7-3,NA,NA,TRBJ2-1,TGTGCCAGCAGCTTAAAAGCGTCAACCAATGAGCAGTTCTTC,CASSLKASTNEQFF
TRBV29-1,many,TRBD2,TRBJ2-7,TGCAGCGCAGAGGGACTAGCGGTAAACGAGCAGTACTTC,CSAEGLAVNEQYF
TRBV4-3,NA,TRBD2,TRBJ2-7,TGCGCCAGCAGCCAAGGGCGGGGGGAAGAGCAGTACTTC,CASSQGRGEEQYF
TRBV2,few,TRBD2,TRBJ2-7,TGTGCCAGCAGTGCCTTGACTAGCGGGAGGGACAACTACGAGCAGTACTTC,CASSALTSGRDNYEQYF
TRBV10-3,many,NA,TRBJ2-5,TGTGCCATCAGTAGCGTAGGGAAAGAGACCCAGTACTTC,CAISSVGKETQYF
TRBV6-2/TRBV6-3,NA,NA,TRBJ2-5,TGTGCCAGCAGTTCCAGGGCCCCGGAGACCCAGTACTTC,CASSSRAPETQYF
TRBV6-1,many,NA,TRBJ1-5,TGTGCCAGCAGCCACAGGGTTCAGGGTCAGCCCCAGCATTTT,CASSHRVQGQPQHF
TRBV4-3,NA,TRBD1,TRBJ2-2,TGCGCCAGCAGCCAAGGTCCCCAGGGGGAGACCGGGGAGCTGTTTTTT,CASSQGPQGETGELFF
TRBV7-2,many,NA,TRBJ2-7,TGTGCCAGCAGCTCAGGGGTCTCCTACGAGCAGTACTTC,CASSSGVSYEQYF
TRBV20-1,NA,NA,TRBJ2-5,TGCAGTGCAAGTAGGACTAAAGAGACCCAGTACTTC,CSASRTKETQYF
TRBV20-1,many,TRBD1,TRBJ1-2,TGCAGTGCTAGAAGGGGGCTTGGCTACACCTTC,CSARRGLGYTF
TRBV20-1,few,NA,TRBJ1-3,TGCAGTGCTAGATCCACCGGCGGCTCTGGAAACACCATATATTTT,CSARSTGGSGNTIYF
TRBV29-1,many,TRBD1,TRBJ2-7,TGCAGCGTTGCGCAGATACAGGGGGCTGGCGAGCAGTACTTC,CSVAQIQGAGEQYF
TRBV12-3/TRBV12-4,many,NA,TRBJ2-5,TGTGCCAGCAGTTTGTTAATTCGGGAGACCCAGTACTTC,CASSLLIRETQYF
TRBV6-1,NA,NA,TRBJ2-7,TGTGCCAGCAGGGGTCTTCTCACAGGCTCCTACGAGCAGTACTTC,CASRGLLTGSYEQYF
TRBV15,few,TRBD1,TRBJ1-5,TGTGCCACCAGCGGGGGACAGCACAGATATAGCAATCAGCCCCAGCATTTT,CATSGGQHRYSNQPQHF
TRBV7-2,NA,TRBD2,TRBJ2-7,TGTGCCAGCAGCCGGGGAGGGCCCGCCTACGAGCAGTACTTC,CASSRGGPAYEQYF
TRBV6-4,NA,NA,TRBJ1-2,TGTGCCAGCAGGACAAGACGCGGCTACACCTTC,CASRTRRGYTF
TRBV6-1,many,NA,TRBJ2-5,TGTGCCAGCAGTCGAGGGTCCGCAGGGCTCTGGGAGACCCAGTACTTC,CASSRGSAGLWETQYF
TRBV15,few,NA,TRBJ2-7,TGTGCCACCAGCATCGGCAAGAACTACGAGCAGTACTTC,CATSIGKNYEQYF
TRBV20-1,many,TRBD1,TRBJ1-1,TGCAGTGTTAGAGGGGGCTACACTGAAGCTTTCTTT,CSVRGGYTEAFF
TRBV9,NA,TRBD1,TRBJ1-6,TGTGCCAGCAGCGCCGGGACAGGGGTAAATTCACCCCTCCACTTT,CASSAGTGVNSPLHF
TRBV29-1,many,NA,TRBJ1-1,TGCAGCGTTGGGGACACCTCGAACACTGAAGCTTTCTTT,CSVGDTSNTEAFF
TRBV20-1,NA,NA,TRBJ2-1,TGCAGTGCTAGTGATTACAAGAGCTCCTACAATGAGCAGTTCTTC,CSASDYKSSYNEQFF
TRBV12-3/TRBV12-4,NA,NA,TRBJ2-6,TGTGCCAGCAGTCCCCCAGACACCCCGAGGGCCAACGTCCTGACTTTC,CASSPPDTPRANVLTF
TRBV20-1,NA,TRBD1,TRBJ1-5,TGCAGTGTTCCCGGGACAGGGACTCTTCAGCCCCAGCATTTT,CSVPGTGTLQPQHF
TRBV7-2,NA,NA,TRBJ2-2,TGTGCCAGCAGGACCGTAAACACCGGGGAGCTGTTTTTT,CASRTVNTGELFF
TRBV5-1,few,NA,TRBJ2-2,TGCGCCAGCAGCTACCAGGGCGTTAACACCGGGGAGCTGTTTTTT,CASSYQGVNTGELFF
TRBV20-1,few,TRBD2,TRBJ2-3,TGCAGTGCTAGAGATGGAAGCGGGAGGGCCTCCGCTACAGATACGCAGTATTTT,CSARDGSGRASATDTQYF
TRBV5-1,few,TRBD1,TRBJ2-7,TGCGCCAGCAGCTTCCTCCCGACAGGGAACTACGAGCAGTACTTC,CASSFLPTGNYEQYF
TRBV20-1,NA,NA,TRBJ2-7,TGCAGTGCTAGCGAGACCCCCGGCGCCTACGAGCAGTACTTC,CSASETPGAYEQYF
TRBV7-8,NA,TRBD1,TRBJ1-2,TGTGCCAGCAGCTTAGTGGTGAGGACAGGGACAACCTATGGCTACACCTTC,CASSLVVRTGTTYGYTF
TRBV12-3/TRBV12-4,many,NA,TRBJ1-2,TGTGCCAGCAGTCCATCTCAGACAACTAACTATGGCTACACCTTC,CASSPSQTTNYGYTF
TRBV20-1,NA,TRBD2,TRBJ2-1,TGCAGTGCTAGAGAACCTAGCGGAGCATACTACAATGAGCAGTTCTTC,CSAREPSGAYYNEQFF
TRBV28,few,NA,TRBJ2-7,TGTGCCAGCCGAAAGGACTCCTACGAGCAGTACTTC,CASRKDSYEQYF
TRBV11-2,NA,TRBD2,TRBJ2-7,TGTGCCAGCAGGACAGCCGGGACTAGCTTCGAGCAGTACTTC,CASRTAGTSFEQYF
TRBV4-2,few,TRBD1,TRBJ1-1,TGTGCCAGCAGCCAATACGTAAGACAGGGATCCGTCGCTTTCTTT,CASSQYVRQGSVAFF
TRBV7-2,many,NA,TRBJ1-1,TGTGCCAGCAGCTTAGTTGGGGGTTCGAACACTGAAGCTTTCTTT,CASSLVGGSNTEAFF
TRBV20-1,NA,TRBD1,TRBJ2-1,TGCAGTGCTAGGGCCCGGGACAGGGACTACAATGAGCAGTTCTTC,CSARARDRDYNEQFF
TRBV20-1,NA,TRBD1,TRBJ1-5,TGCAGTGCTAGGGTTCGACAGGGAGGTCAGCCCCAGCATTTT,CSARVRQGGQPQHF
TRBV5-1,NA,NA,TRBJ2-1,TGCGCCAGCTTCAGCGGCAGCGACAATGAGCAGTTCTTC,CASFSGSDNEQFF
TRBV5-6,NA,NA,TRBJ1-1,TGTGCCAGCAGCATCTACCTACAGGGTACTGAAGCTTTCTTT,CASSIYLQGTEAFF
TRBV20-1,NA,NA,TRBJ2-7,TGCAGTGCTAGGGGACAAAGACAGAACCCCTACGAGCAGTACTTC,CSARGQRQNPYEQYF
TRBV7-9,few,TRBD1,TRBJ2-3,TGTGCCAGCAGCGCACATCGTGGACAGGACGCAGATACGCAGTATTTT,CASSAHRGQDADTQYF
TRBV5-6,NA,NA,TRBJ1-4,TGTGCCAGCAGCTTGATCGGTGGAGGGACTAATGAAAAACTGTTTTTT,CASSLIGGGTNEKLFF